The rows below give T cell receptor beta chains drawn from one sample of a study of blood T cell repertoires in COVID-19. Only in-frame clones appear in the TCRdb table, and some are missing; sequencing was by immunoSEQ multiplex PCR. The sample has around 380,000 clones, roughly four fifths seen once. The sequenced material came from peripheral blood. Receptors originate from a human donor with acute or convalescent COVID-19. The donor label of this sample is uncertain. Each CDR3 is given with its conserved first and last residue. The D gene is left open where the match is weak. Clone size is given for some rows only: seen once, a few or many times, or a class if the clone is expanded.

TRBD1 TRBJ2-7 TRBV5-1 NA TGCGCCAGCCGGTCGGGACAGGGGAGCTACGAGCAGTACTTC CASRSGQGSYEQYF
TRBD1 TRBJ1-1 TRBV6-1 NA TGTGCCAGCAGCCGGAGTAGACAGGGGTTCACTGAAGCTTTCTTT CASSRSRQGFTEAFF
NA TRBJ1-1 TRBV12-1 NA TGTGCCAGCAGCTTGGGCGGGACAGGGGGGAACACTGAAGCTTTCTTT CASSLGGTGGNTEAFF
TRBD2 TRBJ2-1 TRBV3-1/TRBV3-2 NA TGTGCCAGCAGCCGCAGGCAGACTAGCGGGGTACTCGGCAATGAGCAGTTCTTC CASSRRQTSGVLGNEQFF
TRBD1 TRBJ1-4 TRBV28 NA TGTGCCAGCAGTTTAATCGCCAGGGGGGATGGAGAAAAACTGTTTTTT CASSLIARGDGEKLFF
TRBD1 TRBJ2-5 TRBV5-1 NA TGCGCCAGCAGCTTTCTACCGACAGGGGGGGGAGAGACCCAGTACTTC CASSFLPTGGGETQYF
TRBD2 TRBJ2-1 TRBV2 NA TGTGCCAGCAGTGAGGAAAGACTAGCGGGAAAGAGTGAGCAGTTCTTC CASSEERLAGKSEQFF
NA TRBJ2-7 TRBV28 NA TGTGCCAGCACGGCGGGGCATTTATTCGAGCAGTACTTC CASTAGHLFEQYF
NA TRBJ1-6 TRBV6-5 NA TGTGTCACGAACGGCGGGGTCTATAATTCACCCCTCCACTTT CVTNGGVYNSPLHF
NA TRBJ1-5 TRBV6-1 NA TGTGCCAGCAGTGAAGACAGGGCCCGCAATCAGCCCCAGCATTTT CASSEDRARNQPQHF
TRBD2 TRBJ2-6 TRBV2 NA TGTGCCAGCAAAGTCGGGGGGGACTCTGGGGCCAACGTCCTGACTTTC CASKVGGDSGANVLTF
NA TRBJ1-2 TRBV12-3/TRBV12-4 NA TGTGCCAGCAGTTTGGACCTGGGGCATCGCTTC CASSLDLGHRF
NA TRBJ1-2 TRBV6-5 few TGTGCCAGCAGTTACGAGTCAGGGCGCTATGGCTACACCTTC CASSYESGRYGYTF
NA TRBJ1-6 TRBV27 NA TGTGCCAGCAGAACCGGGAATTCACCCCTCCACTTT CASRTGNSPLHF
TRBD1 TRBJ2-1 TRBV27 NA TGTGCCAGCAGGGGTGCCGGGACAGGGGATGGGAATGAGCAGTTCTTC CASRGAGTGDGNEQFF
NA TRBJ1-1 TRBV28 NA TGTGCCAGCAGTCACGGACGCCCACAGGCGAACACTGAAGCTTTCTTT CASSHGRPQANTEAFF
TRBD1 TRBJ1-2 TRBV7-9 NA TGTGCCAGCAGCCGCGGGGACAGGGATAACTATGGCTACACCTTC CASSRGDRDNYGYTF
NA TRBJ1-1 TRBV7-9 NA TGTGCCAGCAGCCATACGGGGTCTGAAGCTTTCTTT CASSHTGSEAFF
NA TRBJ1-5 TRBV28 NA TGTGCCAGCAGTTTATTAGGGGACAATCAGCCCCAGCATTTT CASSLLGDNQPQHF
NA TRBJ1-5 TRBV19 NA TGTGCCAGTACCCTGACGACAGAACAGTATAGCAATCAGCCCCAGCATTTT CASTLTTEQYSNQPQHF
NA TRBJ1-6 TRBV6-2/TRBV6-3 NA TGTGCCAGCAGTTACGTAGGGGTTTCACCCCTCCACTTT CASSYVGVSPLHF
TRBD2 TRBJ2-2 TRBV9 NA TGTGCCAGCAGCGCCACAGCGGGAGGCGTACCCGGGGAGCTGTTTTTT CASSATAGGVPGELFF
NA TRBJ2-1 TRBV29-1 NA TGCAGCGTGGCCCCGGGGAATGAGCAGTTCTTC CSVAPGNEQFF
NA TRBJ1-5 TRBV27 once TGTGCCAGCAGTTTCAGGGTTAGACAGCCCCAGCATTTT CASSFRVRQPQHF
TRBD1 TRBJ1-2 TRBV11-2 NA TGTGCCAGCAGCTTTGACAGGGATGACTATGGCTACACCTTC CASSFDRDDYGYTF
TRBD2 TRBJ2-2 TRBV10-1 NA TGCGCCAGCAGTGAGACTAGCGGGAGGGCCACCGGGGAGCTGTTTTTT CASSETSGRATGELFF
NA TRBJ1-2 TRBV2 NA TGTGCCAGCAGTGCAACAGAGCATGGCTACACCTTC CASSATEHGYTF
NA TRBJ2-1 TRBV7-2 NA TGTGCCAGCAGCTTGAGGCGAGGGACTGACAATGAGCAGTTCTTC CASSLRRGTDNEQFF
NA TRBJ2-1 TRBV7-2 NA TGTGCCAGCAGCTTAGTCGGCAGGCTCTACTCCTTTGGCAATGAGCAGTTCTTC CASSLVGRLYSFGNEQFF
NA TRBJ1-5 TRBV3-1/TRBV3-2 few TGTGCCAGCAGCCAAGATATGGGGGGGCGGGGGAAAAATCAGCCCCAGCATTTT CASSQDMGGRGKNQPQHF
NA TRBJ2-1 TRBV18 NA TGTGCCAGCTCACCAGGCGGGTACAATGAGCAGTTCTTC CASSPGGYNEQFF
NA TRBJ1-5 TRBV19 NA TGTGCCAGTAGTATAGGGACAGACTTAGCCCAGCATTTT CASSIGTDLAQHF
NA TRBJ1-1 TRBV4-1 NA TGCGCCAGCAGCCTCACGACGGGGAACACTGAAGCTTTCTTT CASSLTTGNTEAFF
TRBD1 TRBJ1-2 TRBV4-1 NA TGCGCCAGCAGCCAAGCTTTCGGGACAGACAACTATGGCTACACCTTC CASSQAFGTDNYGYTF
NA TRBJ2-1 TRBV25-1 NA TGTGCCAGCAGTGATGGCAGGAACAATGAGCAGTTCTTC CASSDGRNNEQFF
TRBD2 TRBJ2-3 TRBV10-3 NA TGTGCCATCAGTCTCGGACTAGCAACGGATACGCAGTATTTT CAISLGLATDTQYF
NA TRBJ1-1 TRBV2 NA TGTGCCAGCAGCGCGACAGGCCTGGAAGCTTTCTTT CASSATGLEAFF
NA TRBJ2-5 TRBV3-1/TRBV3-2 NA TGTGCCAGCAGCCAAGGAGCCGGGATTCCAACAGAGACCCAGTACTTC CASSQGAGIPTETQYF
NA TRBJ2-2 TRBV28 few TGTGCCAGCAGTTTTCCAAGGACAGGGAGGGCCGGGGAGCTGTTTTTT CASSFPRTGRAGELFF
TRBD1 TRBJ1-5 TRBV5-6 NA TGTGCCAGCAGCTACAGGGGAGCGATGGTTAATCAGCCCCAGCATTTT CASSYRGAMVNQPQHF
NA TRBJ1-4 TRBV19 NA TGTGCCAGTAGTACCCCGGGGGTCACCGGAGCAACTAATGAAAAACTGTTTTTT CASSTPGVTGATNEKLFF
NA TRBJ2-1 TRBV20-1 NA TGCAGTGCCACTACAGGGCGGGAGCAGTTCTTC CSATTGREQFF
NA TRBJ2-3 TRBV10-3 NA TGTGCCATCAGTGAGGCCCTAGACACAGATACGCAGTATTTT CAISEALDTDTQYF
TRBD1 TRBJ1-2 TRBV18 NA TGTGCCAGCTCACCGATGGTTACAGGGGGTTATCTCATTAACTATGGCTACACCTTC CASSPMVTGGYLINYGYTF
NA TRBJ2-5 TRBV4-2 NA TGTGCCAGCAGCCAGGCGCGACAGGCCAAAGAGACCCAGTACTTC CASSQARQAKETQYF
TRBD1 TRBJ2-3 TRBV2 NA TGTGCCACCCGAGGGACAGTTAGCACAGATACGCAGTATTTT CATRGTVSTDTQYF
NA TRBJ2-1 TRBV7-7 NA TGTGCCAGCAGCTTAGAGGCGGGGAGCTCCTACAATGAGCAGTTCTTC CASSLEAGSSYNEQFF
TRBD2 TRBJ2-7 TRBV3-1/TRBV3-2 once TGTGCCAGCAGCCAAGCTGGACTAGCGGGAGGCTCCTACGAGCAGTACTTC CASSQAGLAGGSYEQYF
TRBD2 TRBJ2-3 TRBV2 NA TGTGCCAGCAGTGAAGTCTCGACTAGCCTCAGCACAGATACGCAGTATTTT CASSEVSTSLSTDTQYF
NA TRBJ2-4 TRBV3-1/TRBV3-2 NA TGTGCCAGCAGCCTCACAGGGAAAAACATTCAGTACTTC CASSLTGKNIQYF
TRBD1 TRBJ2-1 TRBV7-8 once TGTGCCAGCAGCTTAGCACCGGGACAGGGGATGCACAATGAGCAGTTCTTC CASSLAPGQGMHNEQFF
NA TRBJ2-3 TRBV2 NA TGTGCCAGCAGTGAAGCAGGGCGTAGCGCTCAAAAGGGGCAGTATTTT CASSEAGRSAQKGQYF
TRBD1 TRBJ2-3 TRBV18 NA TGTGCCAGCTCTCCGGGACAGGGCGGACTAGATACGCAGTATTTT CASSPGQGGLDTQYF